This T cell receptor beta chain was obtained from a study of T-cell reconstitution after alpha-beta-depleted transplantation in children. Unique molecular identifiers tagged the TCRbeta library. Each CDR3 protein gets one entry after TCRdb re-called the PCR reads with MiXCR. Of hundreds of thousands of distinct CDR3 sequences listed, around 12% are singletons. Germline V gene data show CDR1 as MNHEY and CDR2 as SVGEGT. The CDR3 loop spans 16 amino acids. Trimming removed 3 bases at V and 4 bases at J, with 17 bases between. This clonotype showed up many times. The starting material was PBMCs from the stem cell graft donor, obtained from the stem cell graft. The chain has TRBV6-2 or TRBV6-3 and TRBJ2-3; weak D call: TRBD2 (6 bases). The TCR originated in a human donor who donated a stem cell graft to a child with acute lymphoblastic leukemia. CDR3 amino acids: CASSYLGGIVSDTQYF. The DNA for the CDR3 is TGTGCCAGCAGTTATTTAGGAGGGATCGTTTCAGATACGCAGTATTTT.